A selection of T cell receptor beta chains follows, all from one sample in a study of neurological immune-mediated disorders. TCRdb used MiXCR to reprocess the 5' RACE reads, holding one entry per CDR3 protein. The table shows 53,000 or so distinct CDR3 sequences, with roughly an eighth occurring only once. The sequenced sample consisted of PBMCs. These TCRs come from a woman aged 55 to 70 with HTLV-1-associated myelopathy (HAM/TSP). Each CDR3 is given without its conserved first and last residue.

V gene: TRBV20-1
CDR3 protein: SARATWGPKTNVLT

V gene: TRBV5-1
CDR3 protein: ASSTPGLAAVQY

V gene: TRBV20-1
CDR3 protein: SANDGDTQY

V gene: TRBV29-1
CDR3 protein: SVELASRPNYEQY

V gene: TRBV12-3/TRBV12-4
CDR3 protein: ASRRSGRNSGEQF

V gene: TRBV11-2
CDR3 protein: ASSIDRGKWNSPLH

V gene: TRBV6-1
CDR3 protein: ASSPILPWTSKSSYNEQF

V gene: TRBV28
CDR3 protein: ASSSLRTTLGRDTQY

V gene: TRBV25-1
CDR3 protein: ASSAGGGLAGRSSYNEQF

V gene: TRBV7-9
CDR3 protein: ASRPDRSYEQY

V gene: TRBV10-3
CDR3 protein: AISESQGAVQPQH

V gene: TRBV29-1
CDR3 protein: SVRRGSNEKLF

V gene: TRBV24-1
CDR3 protein: ATSDFKNEQF

V gene: TRBV6-2/TRBV6-3
CDR3 protein: ASSPPHGNTEAF

V gene: TRBV20-1
CDR3 protein: SATPGLASGGELF

V gene: TRBV12-3/TRBV12-4
CDR3 protein: ASSYGGGVNIRY

V gene: TRBV5-8
CDR3 protein: ASRLKTGYTDTQY

V gene: TRBV5-1
CDR3 protein: ASLRGQGQETQY

V gene: TRBV5-1
CDR3 protein: ASKGRDNEKLF

V gene: TRBV11-2
CDR3 protein: ASSLAFEGMRTEAF

V gene: TRBV29-1
CDR3 protein: SSSPSPNTEAF

V gene: TRBV6-2/TRBV6-3
CDR3 protein: ASSYDRYEQY

V gene: TRBV27
CDR3 protein: ASSFQGREKLF

V gene: TRBV5-1
CDR3 protein: ASSPGGQEVQF

V gene: TRBV4-1
CDR3 protein: ASSPSQREKDTQY

V gene: TRBV12-3/TRBV12-4
CDR3 protein: ASSAYSLPQH

V gene: TRBV7-2
CDR3 protein: ASSLAITDTQY

V gene: TRBV24-1
CDR3 protein: ATSGGQGASYNEQF

V gene: TRBV29-1
CDR3 protein: SVDRGTDTQY

V gene: TRBV7-9
CDR3 protein: ASSPGQGAKAGNGYT

V gene: TRBV11-2
CDR3 protein: ASSFLGRASTDTQY

V gene: TRBV20-1
CDR3 protein: SARDGSYYSPLH

V gene: TRBV3-1
CDR3 protein: ASSQDPRALAGISYEQY

V gene: TRBV12-3/TRBV12-4
CDR3 protein: ASSFEKQPQH

V gene: TRBV7-2
CDR3 protein: ASSPFLGSEQF

V gene: TRBV20-1
CDR3 protein: SARGRGHEQY

V gene: TRBV29-1
CDR3 protein: SVEVGTSGRESSDTQY

V gene: TRBV5-5
CDR3 protein: ASSLVFGTYNEQF

V gene: TRBV28
CDR3 protein: ASPNGTGRADTGELF

V gene: TRBV7-8
CDR3 protein: ASSLIGRGPYNEQF

V gene: TRBV5-1
CDR3 protein: ASSLERQGSNPLYGYT

V gene: TRBV6-6
CDR3 protein: ASSYSMAGYTEAF

V gene: TRBV28
CDR3 protein: ASNGRGGYYNEQF

V gene: TRBV4-2
CDR3 protein: ASSQTDRPDQPQH

V gene: TRBV29-1
CDR3 protein: SVLPGQDYEQY

V gene: TRBV3-1
CDR3 protein: ASSLEGQNYGYT

V gene: TRBV18
CDR3 protein: ASSPGAPAYEQY